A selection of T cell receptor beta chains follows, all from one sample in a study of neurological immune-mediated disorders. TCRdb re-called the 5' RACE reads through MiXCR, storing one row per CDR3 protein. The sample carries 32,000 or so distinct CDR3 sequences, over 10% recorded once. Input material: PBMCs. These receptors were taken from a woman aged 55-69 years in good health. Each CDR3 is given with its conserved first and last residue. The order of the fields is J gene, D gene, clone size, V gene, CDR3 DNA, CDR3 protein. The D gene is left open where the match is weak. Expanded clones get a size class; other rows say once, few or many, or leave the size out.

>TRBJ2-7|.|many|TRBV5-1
TGCGCCAGCAGCTTGGCGGGGCGGAGGGCGATTCCCTACGAGCAGTACTTC
CASSLAGRRAIPYEQYF
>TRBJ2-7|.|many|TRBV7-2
TGTGCCAGCAGCCTAAGCGGGTTTAAGGCCTACGAGCAGTACTTC
CASSLSGFKAYEQYF
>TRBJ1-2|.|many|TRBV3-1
TGTGCCAGCAGCCTTCTATCGGCACAGGGAGTAGTCTATGGCTACACCTTC
CASSLLSAQGVVYGYTF
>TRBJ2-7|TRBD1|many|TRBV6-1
TGTGCCAGCAGTGAATTCTGGGACAGGGGATACGAGCAGTACTTC
CASSEFWDRGYEQYF
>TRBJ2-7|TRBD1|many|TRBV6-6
TGTGCCAGCAGTTACTCGAGTAGAGTGGGACAGAGAGTTTACGAGCAGTACTTC
CASSYSSRVGQRVYEQYF
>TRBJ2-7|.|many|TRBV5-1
TGCGCCAGCAGATACCCCGGGACCTACGAGCAGTACTTC
CASRYPGTYEQYF
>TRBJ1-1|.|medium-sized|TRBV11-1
TGTGCCAGCAGCACCAGGTGGGGGGCTCGGAACACTGAAGCTTTCTTT
CASSTRWGARNTEAFF
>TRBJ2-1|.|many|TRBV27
TGTGCCAGCAGTACAAAGGGACGAAGGGATGAGCAGTTCTTC
CASSTKGRRDEQFF
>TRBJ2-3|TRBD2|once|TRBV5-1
TGCGCCGGCAGCGAGGCGGGGGGGCCTGATACGCAGTATTTT
CAGSEAGGPDTQYF
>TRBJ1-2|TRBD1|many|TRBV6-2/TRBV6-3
TGTGCCAGCAGTTTTACAGGGGCTAACTATGGCTACACCTTC
CASSFTGANYGYTF
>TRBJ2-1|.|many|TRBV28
TGTGCCAGCAGTTTATCGACAGGGACTAACAATGAGCAGTTCTTC
CASSLSTGTNNEQFF
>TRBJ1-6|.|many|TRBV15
TGTGCCACCAGCAAAACAGGGAACGGTTCACCCCTCCACTTT
CATSKTGNGSPLHF
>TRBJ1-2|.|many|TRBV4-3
TGCGCCAGCAGCCAAGCTCTATCCCTTGCCTATGGCTACACCTTC
CASSQALSLAYGYTF
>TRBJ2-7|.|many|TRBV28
TGTGCCAGCAGTTTCCACCTGGGGCTAACGACCTACGAGCAGTACTTC
CASSFHLGLTTYEQYF
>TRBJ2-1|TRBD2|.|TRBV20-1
TGCAGTGCTAGAGACGGAGAGCTGGGGGACTACAATGAGCAGTCCTTC
CSARDGELGDYNEQSF
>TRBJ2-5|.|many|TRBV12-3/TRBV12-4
TGTGCCAGCAGTTTAGGGGACTACCAAGAGACCCAGTACTTC
CASSLGDYQETQYF
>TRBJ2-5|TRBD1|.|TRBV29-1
TGCAGCGTTGGGACAGGGGAAGAGACCCAGTACTTC
CSVGTGEETQYF
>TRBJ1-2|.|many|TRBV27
TGTGCCAGCAGTTTCCTACAGGGATTCAACTATGGCTACACCTTC
CASSFLQGFNYGYTF
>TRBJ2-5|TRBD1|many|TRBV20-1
TGCAGTGCTAGCCCCGGGACAGGGAGGCAAGAGACCCAGTACTTC
CSASPGTGRQETQYF
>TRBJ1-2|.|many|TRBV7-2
TGTGCCAGCAGCTACGGCCCCAAGCGGGGCTACACCTTC
CASSYGPKRGYTF
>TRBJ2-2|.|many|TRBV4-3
TGCGCCAGCAGCCAAGTTCTTAATGGGGCCGGGGAGCTGTTTTTT
CASSQVLNGAGELFF
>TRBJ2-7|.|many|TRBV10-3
TGTGCCATCAGTGACCCTCAAGGGGAGCAGTACTTC
CAISDPQGEQYF
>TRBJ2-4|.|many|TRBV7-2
TGTGCCAGCAGCTTAAGGGGGGGAGGGACCGAGGACATTCAGTACTTC
CASSLRGGGTEDIQYF
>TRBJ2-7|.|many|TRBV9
TGTGCCAGCAGCGTAGTCCAGGCAGAGACCTACGAGCAGTACTTC
CASSVVQAETYEQYF
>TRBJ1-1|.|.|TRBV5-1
TGCGCCAACAGCTTGGAAGAGGGAATAAACACTGACGCTTTCTTT
CANSLEEGINTDAFF
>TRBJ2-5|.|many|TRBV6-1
TGTGCCAGCAGTGAATACCGGGCCCAGTACTTC
CASSEYRAQYF
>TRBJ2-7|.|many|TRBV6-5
TGTGCCAGCAGTTACTCGAAGTCTGTGCCTTGGGAGCAGTACTTC
CASSYSKSVPWEQYF
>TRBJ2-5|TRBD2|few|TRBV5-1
TGCGCCAGCAGCTACGGGTCCGCGGCTAGCGGCCAAGAGACCCAGTACTTC
CASSYGSAASGQETQYF